Following are 31 T cell receptor beta chains from one sample sequenced in a study of T cell responses to AZD1222 COVID-19 vaccine. Using immunoSEQ multiplex PCR, the repertoire was profiled, and TCRdb retains in-frame clones only, with some absent. The sample includes around 120,000 clones, about 90% of them seen just once. Sequencing was performed on peripheral blood, taken on day 0 of MenACWY control vaccination. These receptors originate from an adult in good health.

The rearrangement joins TRBV7-3 to TRBJ2-1, with D uncertain. Germline CDR1 is SGHTA and CDR2 is FQGTGA. This CDR3 is built from 16 residues. V was shortened by 5 bases and J by 0 bases, with 14 bases between the two germline ends. CDR3 sequence reads: CASSPTIASSYNEQFF. In DNA, the CDR3 is TGTGCCAGCAGCCCTACAATAGCTAGCTCCTACAATGAGCAGTTCTTC.

The gene calls are TRBV7-2 and TRBJ2-5; 14 positions match TRBD2. Per germline, CDR1 SGHTA and CDR2 FQGNSA. CDR3 length: 19 residues. With 2 bases clipped from V and 5 bases from J, the junction kept 13 bases outside the gene matches. The CDR3, as DNA: TGTGCCAGCAGCTTAAAAGCGTACCCGACTAGCGGGAGGGCGGAGACCCAGTACTTC. It is translated as CASSLKAYPTSGRAETQYF.

As regards this clone: At one end, the junction sequence differs from germline, possibly due to a read error. Other DNA sequences in this sample translate to the same CDR3. The chain has TRBV28 and TRBJ1-4; D unclear. Germline V CDR1 and CDR2: MDHEN, SYDVKM. There are 13 residues in the CDR3. CDR3 region: CASSLWEQNELFF. The CDR3 DNA sequence: TGTGCTAGCAGTTTATGGGAACAGAACGAACTGTTTTTT.

About this clone itself: The junction differs from germline at one of its ends, possibly a read error. The gene calls are TRBV7-9 and TRBJ2-5; a possible D gene is TRBD2 (5 bases). There are 11 residues in the CDR3. Germline values: CDR1 SEHNR, CDR2 FQNEAQ (reference sequence). This CDR3 reads CASSSLGPRNF. The CDR3 coding sequence is TGTGCCAGCAGCTCACTAGGTCCCCGAAACTTC.

The J gene is TRBJ2-1, the V gene TRBV5-1; 7 bases are shared with TRBD2. The V and J ends lost 4 bases and 5 bases, in that order; junction bases with no gene match: 6. This CDR3 is 14 amino acids long. Germline CDR1 is SGHRS and CDR2 is YFSETQ. CDR3 coding DNA: TGCGCCAGCAGCCGGCTAGCGGTAAACAATGAGCAGTTCTTC. Translation: CASSRLAVNNEQFF.

The V call is TRBV6-5, the J call TRBJ2-2, with D possibly called TRBD1 or TRBD2 (6 bases each). Germline V gene lookup returns CDR1 MNHEY and CDR2 SVGAGI. Trimming took 4 bases from V and 5 from J, leaving 14 bases between them. The CDR3 sequence is 15 residues long. The CDR3 protein is CASSWFGGGTGELFF. In DNA, the CDR3 is TGTGCCAGCAGTTGGTTCGGGGGCGGAACCGGGGAGCTGTTTTTT.

This clone came up once. The chain recombines TRBV5-1 with TRBJ1-2; D may be TRBD1 (5 bases). This CDR3 contains 13 residues. Germline values: CDR1 SGHRS, CDR2 YFSETQ. V was trimmed by 3 bases and J by 10 bases, leaving 16 bases between them. CDR3 sequence (DNA): TGCGCCAGCAGCTGGGGGGGACCCCAGGACTACACCTTC. It is translated as CASSWGGPQDYTF. Combining the CDR3 with reference TRBV5-1 and TRBJ1-2 gives the whole variable domain KAGVTQTPRYLIKTRGQQVTLSCSPISGHRSVSWYQQTPGQGLQFLFEYFSETQRNKGNFPGRFSGRQFSNSRSEMNVSTLELGDSALYLCASSWGGPQDYTFGSGTRLTVV.

The V call is TRBV6-1, the J call TRBJ2-1; the D gene is possibly TRBD1 (6 bases). The CDR3 contains 13 residues. Germline V gene sequence: CDR1 MNHNS, CDR2 SASEGT. V dropped 5 bases and J dropped 9 bases, with 14 bases sitting between them. In nucleotides, the CDR3 is TGTGCCAGCAGTTTACAGGGTTTCGGTGAGCAGTTCTTC. It encodes CASSLQGFGEQFF.

The V and J genes are TRBV3-1 (or the pseudogene TRBV3-2) and TRBJ2-4; D is unresolved. This CDR3 has 14 residues. Trimming shortened V by 4 bases and J by 2 bases, and 9 bases separated the two germline ends. Germline assignment: CDR1 LGHDT and CDR2 YNNKEL (reference sequence). In nucleotides, the CDR3 is TGTGCCAGCAGCCCCCGGACCCCCAAAAACATTCAGTACTTC. Translated: CASSPRTPKNIQYF.

The chain couples TRBV2 to TRBJ1-1; tentative D call: TRBD1 (6 bases). The V end lost 7 bases, the J end lost 5 bases, and 20 bases lay between the germline ends. Germline V gives CDR1 SNHLY, CDR2 FYNNEI. The CDR3 is 15 residues long. The CDR3 loop reads CASTSWGGRGTEAFF. CDR3 DNA sequence: TGTGCCAGCACCTCCTGGGGGGGCAGGGGAACTGAAGCTTTCTTT.

CDR3 sequence: CAWWDRRAKTQYF. The CDR3 DNA reads TGTGCCTGGTGGGACCGACGAGCGAAGACCCAGTACTTC. This rearrangement joins TRBV30 to TRBJ2-5; D might be TRBD1 or TRBD2, each matching 5 bases. V lost 5 bases and J lost 6, with 16 bases in between. This CDR3 spans 13 amino acids. CDR1 is GTSNPN, CDR2 SVGIG, per germline (reference sequence).

This clone was seen only once. The CDR3 region is CASSLWGNSYEQYF. In DNA, the CDR3 is TGTGCCAGCAGTTTATGGGGGAACTCCTACGAGCAGTACTTC. V gene TRBV27 combines with J gene TRBJ2-7; D might be TRBD1 or TRBD2, each matching 5 bases. The CDR3 is 14 residues long. V was pared by 1 base and J by 0 bases, with 7 bases between. Germline CDR1 reads MNHEY; CDR2 reads SMNVEV (reference sequence).

This chain uses TRBV7-6 with TRBJ1-2, with 9 nucleotides matching TRBD1. CDR3 length: 15 amino acids. The germline V gene encodes CDR1 SGHVS and CDR2 FNYEAQ. The J segment lost 8 bases and the V segment lost 0 bases, leaving 7 bases of the junction unmatched. This CDR3 reads CASSLAGQGSRGYTF. For the CDR3, the DNA is TGTGCCAGCAGCTTAGCGGGACAGGGCTCGAGAGGCTACACCTTC.

The rearrangement joins TRBV12-3 or TRBV12-4 to TRBJ1-5; no reliable D call. There are 12 residues in the CDR3. The V end lost 3 bases, the J end lost 8 bases, and 8 bases lay between the germline ends. The CDR3 is CASSLNGEPQHF. The CDR3 DNA sequence: TGTGCCAGCAGTTTGAATGGGGAGCCCCAGCATTTT.

The chain combines TRBV28 with TRBJ2-1; 9 nucleotides match TRBD2. The length of the CDR3 is 15 residues. J gave up 4 bases and V 6 bases, and 7 bases lay outside the gene matches. CDR1 MDHEN and CDR2 SYDVKM come from the germline V gene. The DNA for the CDR3 is TGTGCCAGCAGCCCGGCGGGAGGGTTATACAATGAGCAGTTCTTC. Translation gives CASSPAGGLYNEQFF.

The V gene is TRBV7-2, the J gene TRBJ1-2; possible D gene TRBD1, 6 bases. Germline V gives CDR1 SGHTA, CDR2 FQGNSA. With 4 bases removed from V and 4 bases from J, the gap between germline ends came to 13 bases. This CDR3 region has 14 residues. CDR3 region: CASSSHQGIYGYTF. The DNA for the CDR3 is TGTGCCAGCAGCTCCCACCAGGGGATCTATGGCTACACCTTC. The full variable domain, with the rest looked up from reference TRBV7-2 and TRBJ1-2, is GAGVSQSPSNKVTEKGKDVELRCDPISGHTALYWYRQSLGQGLEFLIYFQGNSAPDKSGLPSDRFSAERTGGSVSTLTIQRTQQEDSAVYLCASSSHQGIYGYTFGSGTRLTVV.

This chain joins TRBV10-2 and TRBJ1-2, with D hard to call. The V end was cut by 7 bases, the J end by 4 bases, with 10 bases between. CDR1 WSHSY and CDR2 SAAADI come from the germline V gene. This CDR3 region has 12 residues. CDR3 in DNA: TGCGCCAGCACCGAGGACTCCTATGGCTACACCTTC. Protein: CASTEDSYGYTF.

This chain links TRBV29-1 with TRBJ2-1; 13 bases line up with TRBD2. V trimming: 3 bases; J trimming: 13 bases; junction bases outside the gene matches: 9. CDR1 and CDR2 (germline): SQVTM, ANQGSEA. This CDR3 region has 14 residues. CDR3 bases: TGCAGCGTTGACCGGACTAGCGGGGGAGCCTTACAGTTCTTC. The encoded protein is CSVDRTSGGALQFF.

The rearrangement links TRBV6-5 to TRBJ1-3; D may be TRBD1 (6 bases). Looked up from germline, CDR1 is MNHEY and CDR2 is SVGAGI. V was shortened by 4 bases and J by 4 bases, with 8 bases between the two germline ends. CDR3 length: 13 amino acids. CDR3 residues: CASSSGTGNTIYF. The CDR3 nucleotides read TGTGCCAGCAGTTCCGGGACAGGAAACACCATATATTTT.

V and J are TRBV19 and TRBJ2-1; the D is unclear. The CDR3 has 13 amino acids. The V and J ends lost 5 bases and 7 bases respectively, with 12 bases between them. CDR1 is LNHDA and CDR2 is SQIVND in the germline V gene (reference sequence). For the CDR3, the DNA is TGTGCCAGTAGTGTTAGGGAAGGTAATGAGCAGTTCTTC. As protein: CASSVREGNEQFF.

The chain combines TRBV19 with TRBJ1-1; TRBD1 might be the D (6 bases). Trimming took off 3 bases at V and 5 bases at J, with 19 bases between the two ends. CDR3 length equals 16 residues. Germline CDR1 LNHDA, CDR2 SQIVND (reference sequence). This CDR3 is CASSILSGAPGTEAFF. CDR3 bases: TGTGCCAGTAGTATCCTGTCAGGGGCCCCGGGGACTGAAGCTTTCTTT.

The chain joins TRBV9 to TRBJ1-6; D unresolved. This CDR3 has 13 residues. Per germline, CDR1 SGDLS and CDR2 YYNGEE. With 3 bases removed from V and 9 bases from J, the gap between germline ends came to 10 bases. This CDR3 reads CASSAAGRSPLHF. The CDR3 DNA is TGTGCCAGCAGCGCAGCAGGACGTTCACCCCTCCACTTT.

The chain couples TRBV10-1 to TRBJ1-1; 8 nucleotides agree with TRBD1. CDR1 is WNHNN and CDR2 is SYGVQD in the germline V gene (reference sequence). With V trimmed by 5 bases and J by 4 bases, 3 bases remained unmatched. This CDR3 has 13 amino acids. The CDR3 coding sequence is TGCGCCAGCAGTTACCAGGGGGCCACTGAAGCTTTCTTT. This encodes CASSYQGATEAFF.

J is TRBJ1-5 and V is TRBV28; no clear D gene. There are 13 residues in the CDR3. Germline V gives CDR1 MDHEN, CDR2 SYDVKM. The V end lost 3 bases, the J end lost 4 bases, and 7 bases lay between the germline ends. CDR3 protein: CASSFRDNQPQHF. As DNA, the CDR3 is TGTGCCAGCAGTTTCCGGGATAATCAGCCCCAGCATTTT.

The chain combines TRBV24-1 with TRBJ2-7; D uncertain. Germline CDR1 KGHDR, CDR2 SFDVKD. CDR3 length: 13 amino acids. Trimming pared 4 bases from V and 3 bases from J, leaving 9 bases between. This CDR3 reads CATSDHVNYEQYF. Written as DNA, the CDR3 is TGTGCCACCAGTGACCATGTGAACTACGAGCAGTACTTC.

V usage is TRBV30 and J usage is TRBJ2-1; TRBD2 aligns across 13 bases. Germline V CDR1 and CDR2: GTSNPN, SVGIG (reference sequence). V dropped 1 base and J dropped 15; count of bases not matched to a gene: 9. CDR3 length: 14 amino acids. CDR3 protein: CAWSATTLAGGWFF. DNA for the CDR3: TGTGCCTGGAGTGCAACCACACTAGCGGGAGGGTGGTTCTTC.

This chain connects TRBV5-1 to TRBJ2-7; no definite D call. Trimming left V 0 bases short and J 4 bases short, with 5 bases between. Germline CDR1 SGHRS, CDR2 YFSETQ. The CDR3 runs 12 residues. CDR3 sequence reads: CASSLDRYEQYF. In DNA form, the CDR3 reads TGCGCCAGCAGCTTGGACCGGTACGAGCAGTACTTC.

The DNA for the CDR3 is TGTGCCAGCAGCCGAGTGGCGACTACCACCGGGGAGCTGTTTTTT. This translates into CASSRVATTTGELFF. This chain joins TRBV3-1 (or the pseudogene TRBV3-2) and TRBJ2-2, with a possible D match to TRBD2 (5 bases). The germline V gene has CDR1 LGHDT and CDR2 YNNKEL (reference sequence). Trimming took off 4 bases at V and 4 bases at J, with 13 bases between the two ends. The CDR3 has 15 residues.

The J gene is TRBJ1-1, the V gene TRBV9; D gene ambiguous. Germline CDR1 reads SGDLS; CDR2 reads YYNGEE. CDR3 size: 14 residues. V lost 1 base and J 2 bases, leaving 9 bases between the germline ends. DNA for the CDR3: TGTGCCAGCAGCGTAAAATGGGCTAACACTGAAGCTTTCTTT. It yields the protein CASSVKWANTEAFF. The whole variable domain, remainder taken from reference TRBV9 and TRBJ1-1, is DSGVTQTPKHLITATGQRVTLRCSPRSGDLSVYWYQQSLDQGLQFLIQYYNGEERAKGNILERFSAQQFPDLHSELNLSSLELGDSALYFCASSVKWANTEAFFGQGTRLTVV.

V gene TRBV9 combines with J gene TRBJ1-1; D possibly corresponds to TRBD1 (6 bases). V lost 3 bases, J lost 4 bases, and 16 bases lay in between. The CDR3 spans 15 residues. CDR1 and CDR2 (germline): SGDLS, YYNGEE. The CDR3 nucleotides read TGTGCCAGCAGCGGAGGGGGGTCAGCATCCACTGAAGCTTTCTTT. Translating it yields CASSGGGSASTEAFF.

This rearrangement joins TRBV28 to TRBJ2-2; the match to TRBD2 covers 10 bases. The junction had 2 bases not matched to a gene; V was cut back by 5 bases and J by 2 bases. Germline CDR1 MDHEN, CDR2 SYDVKM. CDR3 length equals 15 residues. The CDR3 DNA follows: TGTGCCAGCAGTCAACTAGCGGGAAACACCGGGGAGCTGTTTTTT. This codes for CASSQLAGNTGELFF.